Following are 12 T cell receptor beta chains from one sample sequenced in a study of OX40 agonist ivuxolimab in advanced cancers. Data came from immunoSEQ multiplex PCR; TCRdb stores just in-frame clones and leaves some out. The table shows tens of thousands of clones, with 70% to 85% occurring only once. The sequences come from CD4+ or CD8+ T cells sorted from blood, collected in a trial of the OX40 agonist ivuxolimab. These receptors were collected from an adult with an advanced solid tumor such as melanoma, head and neck, liver or kidney cancer.

The table lists this clone with a few counts. V usage is TRBV9 and J usage is TRBJ1-1; no clear D. The CDR3 is 15 amino acids. CDR1 and CDR2 (germline): SGDLS, YYNGEE. V dropped 0 bases and J dropped 2 bases, with 11 bases sitting between them. CDR3 sequence (DNA): TGTGCCAGCAGCGTAGACCCGGGGTCTAACACTGAAGCTTTCTTT. As protein: CASSVDPGSNTEAFF.

In this sample, this clone turned up once. The chain joins TRBV6-1 to TRBJ2-3; 8 bases match TRBD2. The germline V gene encodes CDR1 MNHNS and CDR2 SASEGT. CDR3 length: 15 amino acids. J gave up 3 bases and V 3 bases, and 5 bases lay outside the gene matches. CDR3: CASSEGVAGTDTQYF. The DNA for the CDR3 is TGTGCCAGCAGTGAGGGGGTAGCGGGAACAGATACGCAGTATTTT.

The chain uses TRBV28 and TRBJ2-2; 14 nucleotides match TRBD2. Germline V gene lookup returns CDR1 MDHEN and CDR2 SYDVKM. With 6 bases clipped from V and 1 base from J, the junction kept 1 base outside the gene matches. The CDR3 is 16 residues long. CDR3 nucleotides: TGTGCCAGCAGAGGACTAGCGGGGGGGAACACCGGGGAGCTGTTTTTT. It yields the protein CASRGLAGGNTGELFF.

The V call is TRBV9, the J call TRBJ1-1, with 8 bases that match TRBD1. J gave up 8 bases and V 4 bases, and 4 bases lay outside the gene matches. Germline CDR1 is SGDLS and CDR2 is YYNGEE. CDR3 length: 12 residues. This CDR3 is CASSLGQGEAFF. The CDR3 region has the DNA TGTGCCAGCAGCCTAGGACAGGGAGAAGCTTTCTTT.

The chain links TRBV5-6 to TRBJ1-2; TRBD1 aligns across 7 bases. Trimming took 6 bases from V and 2 from J; bases not matched to a gene: 16. The CDR3 has 17 residues. Germline assignment: CDR1 SGHDT and CDR2 YYEEEE. CDR3: CASTRRQGGRFNYGYTF. CDR3 nucleotide sequence: TGTGCCAGCACCCGTCGGCAGGGGGGGCGGTTCAACTATGGCTACACCTTC.

The chain carries TRBV15 and TRBJ1-2, with TRBD1 identical over 9 bases. This CDR3 comprises 17 residues. From germline, CDR1 is LNHNV and CDR2 YYDKDF (reference sequence). The V and J ends lost 0 bases and 7 bases, in that order; junction bases with no gene match: 12. CDR3 nucleotide sequence: TGTGCCACCAGCAGAGATTTCTGGAGACAGGGGGAAACTGGCTACACCTTC. The encoded protein is CATSRDFWRQGETGYTF.

J is TRBJ2-5 and V is TRBV7-9, with D possibly TRBD1 on 7 matching bases. The CDR3 covers 15 residues. Germline V gene data show CDR1 as SEHNR and CDR2 as FQNEAQ (reference sequence). V was clipped by 4 bases and J by 5 bases, with 17 bases between them. The CDR3 here is CASSSPLAGGETQYF. CDR3 bases: TGTGCCAGCAGCTCCCCCCTGGCAGGGGGGGAGACCCAGTACTTC.

This clone was seen more than once but under ten times. This rearrangement joins TRBV23-1 to TRBJ1-6; 8 bases align to TRBD1. Being an ORF, TRBV23-1 has a function that is uncertain. This CDR3 comprises 21 residues. With 0 bases clipped from V and 7 bases from J, the junction kept 20 bases outside the gene matches. CDR3 DNA: TGCGCCAGCAGTCAATCGTCGGGAGACAGGGGAAACGGCCTTGGGAATTCACCCCTCCACTTT. This gives the protein CASSQSSGDRGNGLGNSPLHF.

The J gene is TRBJ1-2, the V gene TRBV5-8, with D possibly TRBD1 on 5 matching bases. Trimming removed 2 bases at V and 2 bases at J, with 10 bases between. In germline, CDR1 is SGHTS, CDR2 YDEGEE. The CDR3 covers 14 residues. CDR3 DNA sequence: TGTGCCAGCAGCTTAAGGTGGGGGAACTATGGCTACACCTTC. This encodes CASSLRWGNYGYTF.

V is TRBV4-1 and J is TRBJ2-2; 7 nucleotides agree with TRBD1. The J segment lost 2 bases and the V segment lost 4 bases, leaving 13 bases of the junction unmatched. The CDR3 covers 18 residues. Germline CDR1 is MGHRA and CDR2 is YSYEKL. This chain's CDR3 is CASSPGQALTSNTGELFF. The CDR3 nucleotides read TGCGCCAGCAGCCCAGGACAGGCCTTAACGTCAAACACCGGGGAGCTGTTTTTT.

The V call is TRBV7-9, the J call TRBJ2-5; TRBD1 or TRBD2 may be the D gene (5 bases each). Trimming shortened V by 2 bases and J by 5 bases, and 12 bases separated the two germline ends. CDR3 size: 14 residues. Germline CDR1 reads SEHNR; CDR2 reads FQNEAQ (reference sequence). Here the CDR3 DNA reads TGTGCCAGCAGCTTATCTGCAGGGACGGAGACCCAGTACTTC. Protein sequence: CASSLSAGTETQYF.

This clone turned up a few times. J is TRBJ2-1 and V is TRBV27; TRBD1 matches 11 bases. The CDR3 totals 16 residues. Germline CDR1 is MNHEY and CDR2 is SMNVEV (reference sequence). The V and J ends lost 5 bases and 6 bases, in that order; junction bases with no gene match: 9. Here the CDR3 DNA reads TGTGCCAGCAGTCCCAGGGACAGGGGGAGAGGCAATGAGCAGTTCTTC. Translated, it gives CASSPRDRGRGNEQFF.